These T cell receptor beta chains were read from a single sample in a study of blood T cells in healthy people across ages. TCRdb redid the calling of the 5' RACE reads with MiXCR, one entry per CDR3 protein. The data contain around 1,500,000 distinct CDR3 sequences, roughly 28% of them seen just once; the ten biggest clones take up about 7.7%. Sequencing was done on a sample of blood. Source of these receptors: a woman aged 30 to 39 in good health. Both conserved end residues are part of each CDR3. A D gene is named only where the DNA matches it firmly. Expanded clones get a size class; other rows say once, few or many, or leave the size out.

j_gene,v_gene,abundance,d_gene,CDR3aa,CDR3nt
TRBJ1-4,TRBV12-3/TRBV12-4,few,.,CASSFTGLRGKLFF,TGTGCCAGCAGTTTCACAGGGCTACGGGGAAAACTGTTTTTT
TRBJ2-5,TRBV7-2,few,TRBD1,CASSSRPRDTGGGETQYF,TGTGCCAGCAGCTCACGTCCCCGGGACACAGGGGGTGGGGAGACCCAGTACTTC
TRBJ2-7,TRBV20-1,few,TRBD2,CSAHSGGSYNEQYF,TGCAGTGCCCATAGCGGGGGCTCCTACAATGAGCAGTACTTC
TRBJ2-5,TRBV4-2,.,TRBD2,CASSQEFPSGGETQYF,TGTGCCAGCAGCCAAGAATTCCCTAGCGGAGGGGAGACCCAGTACTTC
TRBJ2-1,TRBV11-3,few,TRBD2,CASSLGTSGRAYNEQFF,TGTGCCAGCAGCTTAGGGACTAGCGGGAGGGCCTACAATGAGCAGTTCTTC
TRBJ2-1,TRBV12-3/TRBV12-4,.,TRBD2,CASSPGAGTSSRAEEQFF,TGTGCCAGCAGTCCGGGAGCCGGGACTAGCTCAAGAGCTGAGGAGCAGTTCTTC
TRBJ2-3,TRBV2,.,.,CASSDPSSTDTQYF,TGTGCCAGCAGTGATCCTAGCAGCACAGATACGCAGTATTTT
TRBJ1-1,TRBV20-1,.,.,CSRIKNTEAFF,TGCAGTCGAATAAAAAACACTGAAGCTTTCTTT
TRBJ2-7,TRBV5-1,few,.,CASSLASFSYNEQYF,TGCGCCAGCAGCTTGGCTAGCTTCTCCTACAATGAGCAGTACTTC
TRBJ2-5,TRBV6-2/TRBV6-3,few,TRBD2,CASSFRAGGAGEETQYF,TGTGCCAGCAGTTTCCGCGCGGGGGGCGCGGGAGAAGAGACCCAGTACTTC
TRBJ2-7,TRBV9,.,.,CASSVAGPEAYEQYF,TGTGCCAGCAGCGTAGCCGGGCCAGAGGCCTACGAGCAGTACTTC
TRBJ2-7,TRBV28,few,.,CASSPRRTAPNEQYF,TGTGCCAGCAGTCCGCGACGGACAGCTCCTAACGAGCAGTACTTC
TRBJ2-5,TRBV27,many,.,CASSLPSSAETQYF,TGTGCCAGCAGTCTCCCCTCTTCGGCCGAGACCCAGTACTTC
TRBJ2-5,TRBV6-2/TRBV6-3,.,TRBD1,CASSTNRDRGFGTQYF,TGTGCCAGCAGCACTAACCGGGACAGGGGATTTGGGACCCAGTACTTC
TRBJ2-3,TRBV20-1,.,.,CSARKEGRTDTQYF,TGCAGTGCTAGGAAAGAGGGCCGCACAGATACGCAGTATTTT
TRBJ1-1,TRBV2,few,TRBD1,CASTLHRTGQSEAFF,TGTGCCAGCACCCTCCATCGGACAGGGCAGTCTGAAGCTTTCTTT
TRBJ1-1,TRBV20-1,.,TRBD1,CSARETGDTEAFF,TGCAGTGCTAGGGAGACAGGGGACACTGAAGCTTTCTTT
TRBJ1-2,TRBV29-1,.,.,CSAEGDDGYTF,TGCAGCGCTGAAGGGGATGATGGCTACACCTTC
TRBJ2-7,TRBV5-1,many,TRBD1,CASSYTGTGIPYTYEQYF,TGCGCCAGCAGCTACACCGGGACAGGGATCCCTTATACCTACGAGCAGTACTTC
TRBJ1-1,TRBV7-8,.,.,CASSQSPTGTLRRNTEAFF,TGTGCCAGCAGCCAATCCCCCACAGGAACTCTCCGACGGAACACTGAAGCTTTCTTT
TRBJ2-5,TRBV12-3/TRBV12-4,few,TRBD2,CASSLNPGLAGLLETQYF,TGTGCCAGCAGTTTAAATCCGGGACTAGCGGGTCTTTTGGAGACCCAGTACTTC
TRBJ1-2,TRBV27,many,TRBD1,CASGWTGSNYGYTF,TGTGCCAGCGGCTGGACAGGGTCAAACTATGGCTACACCTTC
TRBJ1-4,TRBV5-1,.,.,CASSRDGQGVEKLFF,TGCGCCAGCAGCCGTGACGGCCAGGGAGTTGAAAAACTGTTTTTT
TRBJ2-3,TRBV7-2,.,.,CASSLAVQGRTDTQYF,TGTGCCAGCAGCTTAGCGGTGCAGGGAAGAACAGATACGCAGTATTTT
TRBJ1-1,TRBV12-3/TRBV12-4,.,.,CASSHTGMGTEAFF,TGTGCCAGCAGCCATACAGGGATGGGCACTGAAGCTTTCTTT
TRBJ2-2,TRBV29-1,.,.,CSCLGDTGELFF,TGCAGCTGCCTCGGGGACACCGGGGAGCTGTTTTTT
TRBJ2-1,TRBV20-1,.,.,CSASTAPPGNEQFF,TGCAGTGCTTCCACGGCCCCCCCAGGGAATGAGCAGTTCTTC
TRBJ1-2,TRBV7-9,few,.,CASSLEDSNYGYTF,TGTGCCAGCAGCTTAGAGGACAGTAACTATGGCTACACCTTC
TRBJ1-5,TRBV4-1,few,TRBD1,CASSQSLIQGVGQPQHF,TGCGCCAGCAGCCAATCCTTAATTCAGGGGGTAGGGCAGCCCCAGCATTTT
TRBJ2-1,TRBV12-3/TRBV12-4,many,TRBD2,CASILSGAYNEQFF,TGTGCCAGCATCCTTAGCGGGGCCTACAATGAGCAGTTCTTC
TRBJ2-2,TRBV6-4,few,.,CASSQNGPGRGVHSGELFF,TGTGCCAGTTCCCAAAACGGACCCGGCAGGGGAGTTCATTCCGGGGAGCTGTTTTTT
TRBJ2-7,TRBV10-2,many,TRBD2,CASSDGRAYEQYF,TGCGCCAGCAGTGACGGGAGGGCCTACGAGCAGTACTTC
TRBJ1-1,TRBV12-3/TRBV12-4,once,.,CASSSDILMNTEAFF,TGTGCCAGCAGTTCAGACATACTGATGAACACTGAAGCTTTCTTT
TRBJ2-1,TRBV6-5,few,TRBD2,CASSYSLAMVEQFF,TGTGCCAGCAGTTACTCACTAGCGATGGTTGAGCAGTTCTTC
TRBJ2-3,TRBV2,few,.,CASTWNREDTQYF,TGTGCCAGCACCTGGAACAGGGAAGATACGCAGTATTTT
TRBJ1-5,TRBV6-5,.,.,CASSYNGDSNQPQHF,TGTGCCAGCAGTTACAACGGTGATAGCAATCAGCCCCAGCATTTT
TRBJ2-3,TRBV27,few,.,CASNRRGAGSDTQYF,TGTGCCAGCAACCGGCGAGGGGCAGGCTCAGATACGCAGTATTTT
TRBJ1-6,TRBV20-1,.,.,CSTRPGSASSSPLHF,TGCAGTACTAGACCGGGGTCAGCCTCCTCCTCACCCCTCCACTTT
TRBJ2-7,TRBV5-1,few,.,CASSLGTRRYEQYF,TGCGCCAGCAGCTTGGGGACCCGACGCTACGAGCAGTACTTC
TRBJ2-6,TRBV6-1,.,TRBD2,CASSKPREASSGANVLTF,TGTGCCAGCTCGAAACCGCGGGAGGCATCCTCTGGGGCCAACGTCCTGACTTTC
TRBJ2-1,TRBV28,few,.,CAGSLFPKKPRRTEEQFF,TGTGCCGGCAGTTTATTCCCGAAAAAACCCCGGCGGACCGAAGAGCAGTTCTTC
TRBJ2-4,TRBV4-1,.,.,CASSQGQRAKNIQYF,TGCGCCAGCAGCCAAGGACAGCGGGCCAAAAACATTCAGTACTTC
TRBJ2-5,TRBV4-1,few,.,CASSQGRQSQETQYF,TGCGCCAGCAGCCAAGGCCGACAGTCGCAAGAGACCCAGTACTTC
TRBJ2-5,TRBV20-1,.,.,CSARDYSGNQETQYF,TGCAGTGCTAGAGATTACTCGGGAAACCAAGAGACCCAGTACTTC
TRBJ2-2,TRBV20-1,.,TRBD2,CSAKHPGARGDTGELFF,TGCAGTGCCAAGCATCCCGGGGCACGGGGGGACACCGGGGAGCTGTTTTTT
TRBJ2-1,TRBV7-3,.,.,CASSSGLGEQFF,TGTGCCAGCAGCTCCGGCCTGGGGGAGCAGTTCTTC
TRBJ2-3,TRBV29-1,few,TRBD1,CSGTGDSDTQYF,TGCAGCGGCACCGGGGACAGCGATACGCAGTATTTT
TRBJ2-2,TRBV9,.,TRBD1,CASSAPRDRKNTGELFF,TGTGCCAGCAGCGCGCCACGGGACAGAAAGAACACCGGGGAGCTGTTTTTT
TRBJ1-2,TRBV6-5,once,.,CASSSPGLTNYGYTF,TGTGCCAGCAGTTCCCCGGGTCTCACTAACTATGGCTACACCTTC
TRBJ2-3,TRBV20-1,once,TRBD2,CSLADTSTDMQYF,TGCAGTCTAGCGGACACGAGCACAGATATGCAGTATTTT
TRBJ2-1,TRBV20-1,few,TRBD1,CSARVTGQLYNEQFF,TGCAGTGCTAGAGTAACGGGACAGTTGTACAATGAGCAGTTCTTC
TRBJ1-2,TRBV10-3,.,.,CAISESGDGGYTF,TGTGCCATCAGTGAGTCCGGAGATGGGGGCTACACCTTC
TRBJ2-1,TRBV7-6,few,.,CASSSGASVNEQFF,TGTGCCAGCAGCTCAGGGGCTAGCGTAAATGAGCAGTTCTTC
TRBJ2-3,TRBV4-1,.,.,CASSPRGGIGTDTQYF,TGCGCCAGCAGCCCCCGAGGGGGAATCGGCACAGATACGCAGTATTTT